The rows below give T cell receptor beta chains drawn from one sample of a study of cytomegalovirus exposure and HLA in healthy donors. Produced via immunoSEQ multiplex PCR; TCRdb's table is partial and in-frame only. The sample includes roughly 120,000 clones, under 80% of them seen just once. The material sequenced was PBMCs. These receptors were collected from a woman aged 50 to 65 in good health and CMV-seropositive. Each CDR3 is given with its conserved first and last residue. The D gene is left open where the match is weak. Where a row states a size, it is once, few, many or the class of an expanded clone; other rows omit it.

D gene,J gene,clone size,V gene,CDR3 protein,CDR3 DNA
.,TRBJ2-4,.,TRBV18,CASSPRGVAKNIQYF,TGTGCCAGCTCACCACGGGGGGTGGCCAAAAACATTCAGTACTTC
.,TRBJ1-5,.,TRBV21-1,CASSKENRLKPQHF,TGTGCCAGCAGCAAAGAAAACAGGCTAAAGCCCCAGCATTTT
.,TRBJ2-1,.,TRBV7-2,CASSSGLQYNEQFF,TGTGCCAGCAGCTCGGGACTCCAGTACAATGAGCAGTTCTTC
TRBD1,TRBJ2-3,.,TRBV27,CASSVTGTVRDTQYF,TGTGCCAGCAGTGTGACCGGGACAGTGAGAGATACGCAGTATTTT
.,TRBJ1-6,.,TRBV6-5,CASSPQGWSPLHF,TGTGCCAGCAGTCCACAGGGTTGGTCACCCCTCCACTTT
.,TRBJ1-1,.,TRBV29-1,CSVDLGHRNTEAFF,TGCAGCGTTGATTTGGGACACCGGAACACTGAAGCTTTCTTT
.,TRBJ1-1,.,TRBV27,CASSPRNNMNTEAFF,TGTGCCAGCAGTCCCCGAAATAACATGAACACTGAAGCTTTCTTT
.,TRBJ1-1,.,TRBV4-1,CASSQGGHGETEAFF,TGCGCCAGCAGCCAAGGGGGACATGGGGAGACTGAAGCTTTCTTT
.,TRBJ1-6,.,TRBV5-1,CASRLAGAGHSLHF,TGCGCCAGCAGACTTGCTGGGGCCGGCCATTCCCTCCACTTT
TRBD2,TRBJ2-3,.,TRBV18,CASSPSTSGKDTQYF,TGTGCCAGCTCACCTTCGACTAGCGGGAAGGATACGCAGTATTTT
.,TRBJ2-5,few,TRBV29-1,CSAQGGVETQYF,TGCAGCGCACAGGGGGGGGTAGAGACCCAGTACTTC
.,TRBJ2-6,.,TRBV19,CASSISGSGANVLTF,TGTGCCAGTAGTATATCAGGCTCTGGGGCCAACGTCCTGACTTTC
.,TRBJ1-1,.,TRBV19,CASSQGRRYGTEAFF,TGTGCCAGTAGTCAAGGGAGGCGGTATGGTACTGAAGCTTTCTTT
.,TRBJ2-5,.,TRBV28,CASREGQGLEEQYF,TGTGCCAGCAGGGAGGGGCAGGGACTGGAAGAGCAGTACTTC
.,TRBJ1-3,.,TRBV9,CASSYRGGSGNTIYF,TGTGCCAGCAGCTACAGAGGGGGCTCTGGAAACACCATATATTTT
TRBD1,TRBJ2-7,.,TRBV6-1,CASSEAVTGFYEQYF,TGTGCCAGCAGTGAAGCAGTGACAGGGTTCTACGAGCAGTACTTC
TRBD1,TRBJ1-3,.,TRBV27,CASSLEGAQRNTIYF,TGTGCCAGCAGTTTAGAGGGGGCGCAGAGAAACACCATATATTTT
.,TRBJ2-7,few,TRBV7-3,CASSSVWSGYEQYF,TGTGCCAGCAGCTCCGTTTGGTCAGGCTACGAGCAGTACTTC
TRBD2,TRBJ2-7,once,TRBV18,CASSPPSGGNYEQYF,TGTGCCAGCTCACCCCCTAGCGGAGGGAACTACGAGCAGTACTTC
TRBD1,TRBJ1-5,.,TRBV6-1,CASSSTQGGQPQHF,TGTGCCAGCAGTTCAACCCAGGGGGGACAGCCCCAGCATTTT
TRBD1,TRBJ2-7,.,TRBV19,CASSQQGAGSYEQYF,TGTGCCAGTAGTCAACAGGGGGCGGGTTCCTACGAGCAGTACTTC
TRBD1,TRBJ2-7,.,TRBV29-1,CSAQDGTGAFEQYF,TGCAGCGCCCAGGACGGGACAGGGGCTTTCGAGCAGTACTTC
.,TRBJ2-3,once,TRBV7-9,CASTRPAGSTDTQYF,TGTGCCAGCACCCGGCCCGCGGGTAGCACAGATACGCAGTATTTT
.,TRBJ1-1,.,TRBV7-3,CASSPGTNVWNTEAFF,TGTGCCAGCAGCCCTGGGACTAATGTGTGGAACACTGAAGCTTTCTTT
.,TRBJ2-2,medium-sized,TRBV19,CASNPLGAGELFF,TGTGCCAGTAACCCGCTCGGAGCCGGGGAGCTGTTTTTT
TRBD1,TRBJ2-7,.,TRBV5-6,CASSGTGDEQYF,TGTGCCAGCAGCGGGACAGGGGACGAGCAGTACTTC
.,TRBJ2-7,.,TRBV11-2,CASSSNRKMGEQYF,TGTGCCAGCAGCTCAAACAGGAAAATGGGCGAGCAGTACTTC
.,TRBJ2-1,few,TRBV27,CASSSELYNEQFF,TGTGCCAGCAGTTCGGAGCTCTACAATGAGCAGTTCTTC
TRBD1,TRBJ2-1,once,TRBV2,CASSAGQGLDEQFF,TGTGCCAGCAGCGCGGGACAGGGGCTCGATGAGCAGTTCTTC
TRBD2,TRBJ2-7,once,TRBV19,CASSKRGTYEQYF,TGTGCCAGCTCCAAGCGGGGAACCTACGAGCAGTACTTC
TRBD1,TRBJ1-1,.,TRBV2,CASSLGTGVFEAFF,TGTGCCAGCAGTTTGGGGACAGGGGTATTCGAAGCTTTCTTT
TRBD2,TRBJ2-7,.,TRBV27,CASTPLTSGRYEQYF,TGTGCCAGCACCCCCCTTACTAGCGGGAGATACGAGCAGTACTTC
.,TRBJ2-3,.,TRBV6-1,CASSGPSVSTDTQYF,TGTGCCAGCAGTGGACCTAGCGTAAGCACAGATACGCAGTATTTT
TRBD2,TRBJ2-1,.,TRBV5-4,CASSFRRGGNEQFF,TGTGCCAGCAGCTTCCGACGGGGGGGGAATGAGCAGTTCTTC
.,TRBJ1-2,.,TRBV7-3,CASSPNRVNYGYTF,TGTGCCAGCAGCCCAAACAGGGTTAACTATGGCTACACCTTC
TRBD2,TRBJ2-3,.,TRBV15,CATSRTRFPGGATDTQYF,TGTGCCACCAGCAGAACCCGTTTTCCGGGGGGAGCCACAGATACGCAGTATTTT
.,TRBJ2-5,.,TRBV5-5,CASSPRSQETQYF,TGTGCCAGCAGCCCCCGCAGCCAAGAGACCCAGTACTTC
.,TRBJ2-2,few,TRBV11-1,CASSLFTGSKSGELFF,TGTGCCAGCAGCTTATTTACAGGGAGCAAATCCGGGGAGCTGTTTTTT
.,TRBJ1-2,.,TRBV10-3,CAISPRGGGADGYTF,TGTGCCATCAGCCCAAGGGGTGGGGGGGCGGATGGCTACACCTTC
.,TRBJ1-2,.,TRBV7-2,CASSLGGGNYGYTF,TGTGCCAGCAGCTTAGGGGGGGGGAACTATGGCTACACCTTC